Here is one T cell receptor (beta chain) with its context. Its antigen is currently not known. Per-base quality was not reported, and no clone a single base away is much larger than it. These data come from a study of shared clonotypes between healthy human individuals (dated by TCRdb to about 2020). Background on the whole study: Two women and a few men aged 18 to 49 years were included in the cohort. To increase sequencing depth and limit assay-specific biases, different laboratories used diverse techniques to prepare libraries and sequence TCR repertoires. The study deeply sequenced blood TCR repertoires of several healthy adults to estimate repertoire size and the extent of clonotype sharing between individuals. Each donor's leukapheresis produced roughly between roughly 0.9 and 9 billion PBMCs. For each donor, three plates each were used for CD4 naive and CD4 memory, two plates were used for CD8 naive, and one plate was used for CD8 memory.

Donors were healthy HIV-negative adults with no recently reported acute infections or vaccinations. Only Caucasian adults living in Nashville, Tennessee, USA were represented among the donors. CD4+ T cells were enriched by magnetic negative selection, after which naive cells were positively selected on CD45RA and the negative fraction was taken as the memory subset. After blood collection by leukapheresis, PBMCs were isolated using Ficoll-Histopaque density gradient centrifugation and then cryopreserved in the vapor phase of liquid nitrogen. Analytical flow cytometry was used to check the purity and quantity of each magnetically sorted T cell population. Genomic DNA was isolated from each sorted fraction and quantified by UV absorbance on a Nanodrop 2000c. Based on the germline V gene, the CDR1 and CDR2 sequences are SGHVS and FNYEAQ. V loses 0 bases of germline sequence and J loses 3 bases, and the interval between the two ends is 11 bases. Spanning cysteine to phenylalanine, the CDR3 consists of 15 amino acids. Of the read, only the CDR3 DNA is kept; its 45 bases are in frame from base 1.

What the research found in general, with its limitations: The genetic and exposure-history diversity represented was limited by the small number of donors. Pairwise subsampling indicated that sequencing depth was expected to affect the degree of clonotype sharing among donors. When a handful of donors were compared, the shared fraction of clonotypes was 5% to 6.5% for naive CD4, roughly 3.4% for naive CD8, 2.3% for memory CD4, and around 0.4% for memory CD8. Larger estimated clonotype richness was generally found for naive subsets than for memory subsets. Clonotypes shared by all four sorted-subset donors showed higher generation probabilities than non-shared clonotypes. Sampling was limited to blood, and TCR repertoires in tissue likely differ from TCR repertoires in blood. Rarefaction of sorted-subset datasets indicated incomplete sequencing despite the large sequencing depth.

TCR CDR3 regions were amplified from genomic DNA by multiplex PCR using the deep immunoSEQ assay. Extracted genomic DNA from each cell subset was distributed evenly across all wells of several immunoSEQ 96-well plates, and each plate was treated as a replicate. For sorted subsets, around 200 ng genomic DNA, equal to 30,000 to 35,000 T cell genomes, was loaded into each replicate PCR. The purified libraries were quantified using a Qubit 3.0 fluorometer, sized with a Bioanalyzer 2100, and then quantified again using the KAPA Library Quantification kit. Every immunoSEQ 96-well plate was sequenced on a separate single-read 150-cycle Illumina NextSeq 550 flow cell. In the source study's methods: Because the immunoSEQ output included only junctional sequences and no quality scores, the filtering could not be the same as the filtering used for full-length reads. To assign V/J genes and CDR3, sequences were annotated against IMGT germline references using PyIR, a Python wrapper for IgBLAST v1.9. Reads were filtered out if the reads had weak V/J assignments (E-value above 1e-6), no CDR3, stop codons, out-of-frame junctions, or ambiguous translated residues. V3J clonotypes were defined by identical inferred V gene, J gene, and CDR3 amino acid sequence. Percentage overlap between repertoires was calculated by dividing the number of shared unique clonotypes by the size of the smaller repertoire. Three approaches were used to assess repertoire richness: RTK rarefaction, the Chao1 estimator, and Recon v2.1 estimates of unobserved clonotypes. Generation probabilities were computed with OLGA for all TCRbeta clonotypes obtained by the gDNA method from four donors. This is the immuneACCESS table as TCRdb keeps it, with only in-frame sequences that have V and J called. A part of the clones is gone; compared with another copy, unresolved V genes explain less than half, and the rest is unexplained. The DNA gave D and trimming, while V, J and clone size come from that table. The sample table holds 2,500,000 or so clones, of which approximately 90% were seen once. The ten largest clones add up to approximately 0.41% of the sample.

This TCR came from a man aged 18 to 30 in good health. Some clones in this sample may be carry-over from other donors' samples. The sequencing sample was made of naive CD4+ T cells from PBMCs. This sample's cell subset or site label indicates: CD45RA+ positively selected. Here the chain combines TRBV7-6 and TRBJ1-1; a tentative D call is TRBD1 (5 bases match). The DNA sequence follows: TGTGCCAGCAGCTTAGCAGGGGCGGGGGACACTGAAGCTTTCTTT. It translates as CASSLAGAGDTEAFF.